This TCR beta chain derives from a study of Graves' ophthalmopathy and Graves' hyperthyroidism. Amplified TCR beta CDR3 regions were obtained using RNA transcripts as template. After a first-round RT-PCR with HTBI primers, a second-round multiplex PCR was run. TCRdb re-derived calls from the multiplex PCR reads in MiXCR, one entry per CDR3 protein. Of 650,000 to 900,000 distinct CDR3 sequences detected, 40% appear once; the ten largest clones hold 44%. Trimming cost V 5 bases and J 8 bases, with 13 bases left between them. The CDR3 has 13 residues. Germline V gene sequence: CDR1 SGDLS, CDR2 YYNGEE. This chain joins TRBV9 and TRBJ1-4; D call uncertain. The receptor's source is an adult man with Graves' ophthalmopathy. The specimen sequenced was peripheral blood. CDR3 nucleotides: TGTGCCAGCAGGAGGACTGGTTTCGAAAAACTGTTTTTT. It codes for CASRRTGFEKLFF.